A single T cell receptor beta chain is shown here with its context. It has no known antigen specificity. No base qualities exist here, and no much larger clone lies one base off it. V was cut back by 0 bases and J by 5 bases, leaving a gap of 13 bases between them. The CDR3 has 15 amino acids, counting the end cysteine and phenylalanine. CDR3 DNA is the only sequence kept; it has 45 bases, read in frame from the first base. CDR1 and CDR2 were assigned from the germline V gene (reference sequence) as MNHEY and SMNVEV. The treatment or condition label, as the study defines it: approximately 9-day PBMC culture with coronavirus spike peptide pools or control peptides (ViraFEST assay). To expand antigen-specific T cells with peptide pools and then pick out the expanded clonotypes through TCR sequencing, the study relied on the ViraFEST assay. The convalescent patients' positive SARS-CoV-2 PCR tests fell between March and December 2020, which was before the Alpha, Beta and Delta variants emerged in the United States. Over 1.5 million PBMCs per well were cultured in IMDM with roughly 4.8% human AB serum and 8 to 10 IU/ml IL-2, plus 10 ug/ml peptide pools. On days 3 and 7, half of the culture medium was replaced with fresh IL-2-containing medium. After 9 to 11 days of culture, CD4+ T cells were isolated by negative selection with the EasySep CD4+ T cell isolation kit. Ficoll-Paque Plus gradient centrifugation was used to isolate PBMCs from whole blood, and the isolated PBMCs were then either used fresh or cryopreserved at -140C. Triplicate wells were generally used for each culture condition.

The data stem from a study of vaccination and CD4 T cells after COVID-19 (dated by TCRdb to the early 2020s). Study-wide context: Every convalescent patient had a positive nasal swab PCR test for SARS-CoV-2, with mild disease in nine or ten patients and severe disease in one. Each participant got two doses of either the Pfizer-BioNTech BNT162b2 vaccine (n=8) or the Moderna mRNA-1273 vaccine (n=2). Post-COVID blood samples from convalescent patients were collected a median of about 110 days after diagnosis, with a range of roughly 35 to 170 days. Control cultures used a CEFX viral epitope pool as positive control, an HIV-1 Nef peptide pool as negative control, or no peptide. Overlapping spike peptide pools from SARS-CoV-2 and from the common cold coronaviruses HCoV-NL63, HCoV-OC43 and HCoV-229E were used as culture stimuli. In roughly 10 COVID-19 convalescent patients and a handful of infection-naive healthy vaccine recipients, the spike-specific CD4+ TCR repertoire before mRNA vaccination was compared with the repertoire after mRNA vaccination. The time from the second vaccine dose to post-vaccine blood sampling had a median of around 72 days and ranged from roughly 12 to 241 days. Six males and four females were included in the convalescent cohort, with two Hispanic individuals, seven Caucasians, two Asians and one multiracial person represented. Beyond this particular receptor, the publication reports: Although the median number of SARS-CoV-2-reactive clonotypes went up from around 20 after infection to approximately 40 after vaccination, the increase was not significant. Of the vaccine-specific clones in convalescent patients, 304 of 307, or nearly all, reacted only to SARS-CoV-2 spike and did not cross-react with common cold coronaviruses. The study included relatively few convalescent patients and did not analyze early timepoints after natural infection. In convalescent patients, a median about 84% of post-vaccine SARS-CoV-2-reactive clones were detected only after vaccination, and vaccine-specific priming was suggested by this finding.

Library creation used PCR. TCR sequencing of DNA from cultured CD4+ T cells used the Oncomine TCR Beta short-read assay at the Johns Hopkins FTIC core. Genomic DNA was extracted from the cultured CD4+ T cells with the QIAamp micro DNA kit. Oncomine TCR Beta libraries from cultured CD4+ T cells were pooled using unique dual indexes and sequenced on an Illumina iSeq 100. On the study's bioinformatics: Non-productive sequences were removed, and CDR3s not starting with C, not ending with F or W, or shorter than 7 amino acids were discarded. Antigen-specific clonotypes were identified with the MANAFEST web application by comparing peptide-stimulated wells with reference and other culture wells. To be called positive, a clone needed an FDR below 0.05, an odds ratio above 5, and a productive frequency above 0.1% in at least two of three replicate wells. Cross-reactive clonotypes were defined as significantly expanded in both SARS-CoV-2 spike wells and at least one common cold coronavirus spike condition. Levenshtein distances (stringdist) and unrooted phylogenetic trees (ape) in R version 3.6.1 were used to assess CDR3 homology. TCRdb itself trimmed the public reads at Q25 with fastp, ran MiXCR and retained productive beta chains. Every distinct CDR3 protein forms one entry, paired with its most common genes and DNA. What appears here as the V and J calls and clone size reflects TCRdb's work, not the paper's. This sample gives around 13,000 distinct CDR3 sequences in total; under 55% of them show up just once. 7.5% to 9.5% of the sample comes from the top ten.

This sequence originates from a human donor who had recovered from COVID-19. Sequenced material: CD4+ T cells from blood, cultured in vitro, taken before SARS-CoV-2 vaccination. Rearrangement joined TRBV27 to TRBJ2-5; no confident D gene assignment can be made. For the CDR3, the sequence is CASSLSMDPRETQYF. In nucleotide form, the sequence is TGTGCCAGCAGTTTATCGATGGACCCCAGGGAGACCCAGTACTTC.